The subject of this entry is one T cell receptor (beta chain). The data originate from a study of T cell repertoires in cytomegalovirus infection. The CDR3 has 15 residues. The V gene end was trimmed by 5 bases and the J gene end by 7 bases; junction bases not matched to a gene: 11. CDR1 and CDR2 (germline): SGHDN, FVKESK. TCRdb used MiXCR to reprocess the reads, holding one entry per CDR3 protein. The sample shows around 260,000 distinct CDR3 sequences, roughly 24% of them seen only once. This chain connects TRBV14 to TRBJ2-7; 10 bases are a match to TRBD1. This clonotype originated in a human donor in good health (CMV status not recorded). Some clones in this sample may be carry-over from other donors' samples. Sequenced material: PBMCs. The CDR3 loop is CASSTLGTGDGEQYF. The CDR3 DNA is TGTGCCAGCAGCACCCTGGGGACAGGGGATGGAGAGCAGTACTTC.